Listed here is a single TCR beta chain. What it recognizes is unknown. The assay was immunoSEQ multiplex PCR, and TCRdb's table has in-frame clones only and misses some. The data show around 78,000 clones, about 90% seen once. The data stem from a study of T cell responses to AZD1222 COVID-19 vaccine. Points from the study as a whole: Donors were mostly white British, more females; clonal diversity possibly underestimated. The study found vaccine-associated CD4 TCRs spanning spike, dominant at 160-218 and 743-854. Spike-specific TCR breadth and depth rose after two AZD1222 doses.

The V gene's germline CDR1 is SNHLY and CDR2 FYNNEI. V was pared by 6 bases and J by 5 bases, with 10 bases between. This CDR3 is built from 12 residues. Second-dose recipients at about 4 or about 12 weeks were treated as one pooled group. This sequence was found in an adult who received the AZD1222 COVID-19 vaccine. The sequenced sample was peripheral blood, obtained 28 days after the second AZD1222 dose. V gene TRBV2 combines with J gene TRBJ2-5; D tentatively reads TRBD1 or TRBD2 (5 bases each). The CDR3 bases are TGTGCCAGCAGGGTAGGGGACGAGACCCAGTACTTC. This sequence encodes CASRVGDETQYF.